The rows below give T cell receptor beta chains drawn from one sample of a study of post-analysis software for immune sequencing data. Each CDR3 protein is one row after TCRdb ran MiXCR on the PCR reads. The table shows roughly 540,000 distinct CDR3 sequences, with less than 40% occurring only once. Sequenced input: blood. These TCRs come from a girl under 18 with multiple sclerosis. Each CDR3 is given with its conserved first and last residue. Fields, in order: J gene, V gene, CDR3 length, clone size, CDR3 protein. Size is stated for part of the rows, as once, few or many counts, or as a class when the clone is expanded.

TRBJ2-2,TRBV5-1,16,.,CASRRAGPTNTGELFF
TRBJ2-1,TRBV27,13,.,CASSYGPSREQFF
TRBJ1-5,TRBV4-2,15,few,CASSPGQTSNQPQHF
TRBJ1-1,TRBV7-2,16,.,CASSLGTGALNTEAFF
TRBJ2-5,TRBV5-1,13,few,CASSGGGLETQYF
TRBJ2-1,TRBV20-1,21,few,CSARGSLGLAGGYDSYNEQFF
.,TRBV3-1,14,.,CASSQDVGGYEQYF
TRBJ2-1,TRBV25-1,17,.,CASSESMGGSSYNEQFF
TRBJ1-1,TRBV12-3/TRBV12-4,15,once,CASSLAGRANTEAFF
TRBJ2-3,TRBV5-1,15,.,CASSLRDRPADTQYF
TRBJ2-1,TRBV19,17,.,CASTRTPGISSYNEQFF
TRBJ1-4,TRBV27,11,.,CASSSGRKLFF
TRBJ2-3,TRBV6-1,16,once,CASSVSSGSFTDTQYF
.,TRBV7-9,13,.,CANSPGSPETQYF
TRBJ2-1,TRBV5-1,20,.,CASSTEIAGGYGEGRNEQFF
TRBJ2-5,TRBV7-2,15,few,CASSTRTGWDVAQYF
TRBJ2-3,TRBV12-3/TRBV12-4,14,many,CASSPTGQPDTQYF
TRBJ2-5,TRBV20-1,10,many,CSATSPTQYF
TRBJ2-7,TRBV25-1,14,.,CAVPPTSGGYEQYF
TRBJ2-7,TRBV2,14,.,CASSEGLAGAIGYF
TRBJ2-3,TRBV7-2,18,.,CASSGILTGGVNTDTQYF
TRBJ2-7,TRBV25-1,16,few,CACSGNRDRAPYEQYF
TRBJ2-1,TRBV15,14,.,CATSRVDRGGEQFF
TRBJ2-7,TRBV18,16,.,CASSPSGGFWLYEQYF
TRBJ2-6,TRBV6-5,15,few,CASSTALSGANVLTF
TRBJ2-3,TRBV11-2,16,.,CASSGASGERTDTQYF
TRBJ1-1,TRBV7-9,15,.,CASSNKWGVNPEAFF
TRBJ1-2,TRBV20-1,14,.,CSARVGEKNYGYTF
TRBJ2-1,TRBV18,15,few,CASSPSRGAHNEQFF
TRBJ2-5,TRBV3-1,16,few,CASSPSRDRIQETQYF
TRBJ1-1,TRBV20-1,15,few,CSARGEIGGNTEAFF
TRBJ1-1,TRBV4-1,14,few,CASSQGLQIAEAFF
TRBJ1-1,TRBV12-3/TRBV12-4,13,.,CASRPDRENVAFF
TRBJ2-1,TRBV20-1,15,.,CSAGLAGGPYNEQFF
TRBJ2-5,TRBV7-9,16,.,CASSLVPSELVGTQYF
TRBJ2-3,TRBV7-3,16,few,CASSLTSSGGADTQYF
TRBJ1-2,TRBV19,11,few,CASRDFYGYTF
TRBJ1-5,TRBV15,12,.,CATSRDDQPQHF
.,TRBV28,14,.,CASSLSGGIGEQYF
TRBJ1-1,TRBV5-1,14,.,CASSFKTGATEAFF
TRBJ2-7,TRBV29-1,12,few,CSVQKGTYEQYF
TRBJ2-1,TRBV20-1,15,.,CSASESRGPYNEQFF
TRBJ2-1,TRBV7-9,17,.,CASSPRWRTGVYNEQFF
TRBJ1-2,TRBV6-6,15,few,CASTSTVGRGHGYTF
TRBJ2-1,TRBV4-1,14,.,CASSLTGTYNEQFF
TRBJ1-2,TRBV6-5,14,.,CASSYSMGGGGYTF
TRBJ2-3,TRBV29-1,13,few,CSSRTGEADTQYF
TRBJ1-1,TRBV5-1,15,.,CASSLVGPLNTEAFF
TRBJ2-7,TRBV3-1,17,.,CASSLSTGPQGSYEQYF
TRBJ2-3,TRBV10-3,13,.,CAISESRGDTQYF
TRBJ1-1,TRBV5-1,14,.,CASSKTGMNTEAFF
TRBJ1-2,TRBV7-9,14,few,CASRAGHLGGGYTF
TRBJ2-5,TRBV6-5,11,.,CASTQQETQYF
TRBJ2-7,TRBV12-3/TRBV12-4,12,.,CASSQGWSEQYF